Shown below are 19 T cell receptor beta chains from a single sample sequenced in a study of T cell changes during pregnancy in multiple sclerosis. Some clones are missing from TCRdb's copy, which holds only in-frame ones; the method was immunoSEQ multiplex PCR. The table lists 25,000 to 35,000 clones, about 91% of them singletons. The sequenced sample was CD8+ T cells from peripheral blood mononuclear cells, obtained in the second trimester of pregnancy. These receptors were taken from a female donor with multiple sclerosis, enrolled in a pregnancy study.

The V gene is TRBV29-1, the J gene TRBJ1-2; 8 bases agree with TRBD1. CDR1 SQVTM and CDR2 ANQGSEA come from the germline V gene. Trimming took 1 base from V and 3 from J; bases not matched to a gene: 7. The CDR3 sequence is 15 residues long. DNA of the CDR3: TGCAGCGTTGAAGTCGTGCAGGGGGCAGACTATGGCTACACCTTC. Its translation: CSVEVVQGADYGYTF.

The J gene is TRBJ2-6, the V gene TRBV28; 8 nucleotides match TRBD1. CDR1 MDHEN and CDR2 SYDVKM come from the germline V gene. V was pared by 8 bases and J by 0 bases, with 6 bases of the junction left unmatched. This CDR3 has 16 amino acids. CDR3 loop: CASLTGDISGANVLTF. In nucleotides, the CDR3 is TGTGCCAGCCTGACAGGGGATATCTCTGGGGCCAACGTCCTGACTTTC.

This clone appeared a single time. The rearrangement joins TRBV6-1 to TRBJ1-5; TRBD1 matches 10 bases. Germline V gene sequence: CDR1 MNHNS, CDR2 SASEGT. With V trimmed by 1 base and J by 0 bases, 6 bases remained unmatched. The CDR3 length is 18 residues. DNA of the CDR3: TGTGCCAGCAGTGAAGGGGGACAGGGGACTCATAGCAATCAGCCCCAGCATTTT. It codes for CASSEGGQGTHSNQPQHF.

The chain has TRBV6-5 and TRBJ2-3; 8 bases match TRBD2. This CDR3 is built from 14 residues. The trim removed 8 bases at V and 3 bases at J, leaving 7 bases unmatched. Looked up from germline, CDR1 is MNHEY and CDR2 is SVGAGI. The CDR3 is CASGLARGTDTQYF. The CDR3 DNA is TGTGCCAGCGGACTAGCCCGGGGGACAGATACGCAGTATTTT.

This clone was detected once. This chain joins TRBV2 and TRBJ1-1; the D gene is possibly TRBD1 (5 bases). Germline assignment: CDR1 SNHLY and CDR2 FYNNEI. The CDR3 is 13 amino acids. V was shortened by 3 bases and J by 3 bases, with 8 bases between the two germline ends. The CDR3 DNA reads TGTGCCAGCAGTGACAGGGTTCACACTGAAGCTTTCTTT. Residues: CASSDRVHTEAFF. Looking up the rest from reference TRBV2 and TRBJ1-1 gives the full variable domain: EPEVTQTPSHQVTQMGQEVILRCVPISNHLYFYWYRQILGQKVEFLVSFYNNEISEKSEIFDDQFSVERPDGSNFTLKIRSTKLEDSAMYFCASSDRVHTEAFFGQGTRLTVV.

The V call is TRBV2, the J call TRBJ1-4, with TRBD1 matching 8 bases. The CDR3 loop spans 15 amino acids. Losses at the gene ends were 3 bases for V and 11 bases for J; bases not matched to a gene: 11. From germline, CDR1 is SNHLY and CDR2 FYNNEI. The CDR3 is CASSEVTGEEEKLFF. CDR3 coding DNA: TGTGCCAGCAGTGAGGTGACAGGGGAAGAAGAGAAACTGTTTTTT.

This sequence joins TRBV11-2 and TRBJ1-2, with TRBD1 identical over 9 bases. In germline, CDR1 is SGHAT, CDR2 FQNNGV. The CDR3 is made up of 16 amino acids. V dropped 4 bases and J dropped 6; count of bases not matched to a gene: 12. The CDR3 bases are TGTGCCAGCAGCTCAAAGGGGGGGGACAGGGTTGATGGCTACACCTTC. Translated, it gives CASSSKGGDRVDGYTF.

The rearrangement uses TRBV28 and TRBJ2-1; 10 nucleotides align to TRBD2. With V trimmed by 4 bases and J by 6 bases, 12 bases remained unmatched. The CDR3 contains 17 residues. CDR1 is MDHEN, CDR2 SYDVKM, per germline. The chain's CDR3 is CASSSSPGTSAGNEQFF. The DNA of the CDR3 is TGTGCCAGCAGTTCGTCTCCCGGGACTAGCGCGGGCAATGAGCAGTTCTTC.

The rearrangement uses TRBV6-1 and TRBJ1-5, with a possible D match to TRBD1 (5 bases). CDR3 length equals 16 residues. Germline V lookup: CDR1 MNHNS, CDR2 SASEGT. V lost 3 bases and J 1 base, leaving 13 bases between the germline ends. For the CDR3, the DNA is TGTGCCAGCAGTGAGTTACGGACACCCAGCAATCAGCCCCAGCATTTT. This codes for CASSELRTPSNQPQHF.

The V gene is TRBV7-9, the J gene TRBJ1-1; no reliable D call. Germline V gives CDR1 SEHNR, CDR2 FQNEAQ (reference sequence). Deletions cut 1 base from V and 1 base from J, with 7 bases between. The CDR3 length is 14 residues. DNA of the CDR3: TGTGCCAGCAGCTTAGGAGAGCCGAACACTGAAGCTTTCTTT. Protein product: CASSLGEPNTEAFF.

V usage is TRBV9 and J usage is TRBJ2-3; perhaps TRBD1 as D (6 bases). Trimming took off 4 bases at V and 6 bases at J, with 9 bases between the two ends. The CDR3 has 12 amino acids. Germline values: CDR1 SGDLS, CDR2 YYNGEE. CDR3 sequence (DNA): TGTGCCAGCAGCCCTAGGGGGGATACGCAGTATTTT. Residues: CASSPRGDTQYF.

V is TRBV9 and J is TRBJ2-2; D perhaps matches TRBD2 (6 bases). The CDR3 has 15 residues. From germline, CDR1 is SGDLS and CDR2 YYNGEE. V was trimmed by 0 bases and J by 4 bases, leaving 10 bases between them. The CDR3 DNA reads as TGTGCCAGCAGCGTAGCGGACGGGGGCACCGGGGAGCTGTTTTTT. Protein sequence: CASSVADGGTGELFF. Based on the CDR3 plus reference TRBV9 and TRBJ2-2, the full variable domain is DSGVTQTPKHLITATGQRVTLRCSPRSGDLSVYWYQQSLDQGLQFLIQYYNGEERAKGNILERFSAQQFPDLHSELNLSSLELGDSALYFCASSVADGGTGELFFGEGSRLTVL.

This clone was seen a handful of times. The chain has TRBV28 and TRBJ2-7; the match to TRBD1 covers 10 bases. With V trimmed by 1 base and J by 2 bases, 14 bases remained unmatched. The CDR3 consists of 19 residues. Germline V gene lookup returns CDR1 MDHEN and CDR2 SYDVKM. In nucleotides, the CDR3 is TGTGCCAGCAGTTTATTTTCCTCCTTTGCGGGACAGGGGACCTACGAGCAGTACTTC. Protein product: CASSLFSSFAGQGTYEQYF.

The chain combines TRBV15 with TRBJ1-2, with 7 bases that match TRBD1. J lost 4 bases, V lost 6 bases, and 14 bases had no gene match. From germline, CDR1 is LNHNV and CDR2 YYDKDF (reference sequence). This CDR3 is built from 16 residues. The CDR3 nucleotides are TGTGCCACCAGTCCGGGACAGAGGGAGGTCCCCTATGGCTACACCTTC. Protein product: CATSPGQREVPYGYTF.

This clone was seen only once. The CDR3 DNA sequence: TGTGCCAGCAGCTCCCCGGGAGGGAGATTAACTGAAGCTTTCTTT. Amino acid sequence: CASSSPGGRLTEAFF. The chain employs TRBV7-9 and TRBJ1-1; D is undetermined. The CDR3 has 15 amino acids. The V and J ends lost 4 bases and 5 bases respectively, with 17 bases between them. Germline V gene data show CDR1 as SEHNR and CDR2 as FQNEAQ (reference sequence).

The V call is TRBV2, the J call TRBJ2-2; a possible D gene is TRBD2 (6 bases). From germline, CDR1 is SNHLY and CDR2 FYNNEI. The CDR3 is 11 amino acids. V lost 7 bases and J 7 bases, leaving 7 bases between the germline ends. The CDR3 is CASKGGGELFF. DNA for the CDR3: TGTGCCAGCAAGGGAGGCGGGGAGCTGTTTTTT.

About this clone itself: The junction departs from germline at one end; a sequencing error may be responsible. Other DNA sequences in this specimen translate into the identical CDR3. The chain recombines TRBV5-1 with TRBJ1-1; possibly TRBD1 for D (6 bases). Germline CDR1 and CDR2: SGHRS and YFSETQ. This CDR3 has 13 amino acids. The CDR3 loop reads CASSSGQTGEAFF. The DNA of the CDR3 is TGCGCCAGTAGCTCCGGACAGACAGGCGAAGCTTTCTTT. Supplemented by reference TRBV5-1 and TRBJ1-1, the full variable domain reads KAGVTQTPRYLIKTRGQQVTLSCSPISGHRSVSWYQQTPGQGLQFLFEYFSETQRNKGNFPGRFSGRQFSNSRSEMNVSTLELGDSALYLCASSSGQTGEAFFGQGTRLTVV.

The chain links TRBV9 to TRBJ1-1, with a tentative D call TRBD1 (6 bases). V lost 0 bases and J 5 bases, leaving 14 bases between the germline ends. In germline, CDR1 is SGDLS, CDR2 YYNGEE. This CDR3 has 15 amino acids. In nucleotides, the CDR3 is TGTGCCAGCAGCGTAGGCGGGGGGCGGGGGACTGAAGCTTTCTTT. Translating gives CASSVGGGRGTEAFF.

V and J are TRBV27 and TRBJ2-7; weak D call: TRBD2 (6 bases). CDR3 length: 15 amino acids. V lost 4 bases, J lost 2 bases, and 15 bases lay in between. Per the germline V gene, CDR1 is MNHEY and CDR2 is SMNVEV (reference sequence). CDR3: CASSSRDGRPYEQYF. CDR3 DNA sequence: TGTGCCAGCAGTTCCCGGGACGGGAGACCCTACGAGCAGTACTTC.